This record looks at one TCR beta chain sequence and its context. What it binds is unknown. The assay was immunoSEQ multiplex PCR, and TCRdb's table has in-frame clones only and misses some. The data hold approximately 2,000,000 clones, with roughly 92% observed a single time. This record belongs to a study of shared clonotypes between healthy human individuals. Whole-study results and caveats: Sampling used blood alone; tissue repertoires probably differ.

The sample was naive CD4+ T cells from PBMCs. Documented subset: CD45RA+ positively selected. The clonotype originates from a man between 18 and 35 years old in good health. Some clones in this sample may be carry-over from other donors' samples.

The CDR3 nucleotides read TGTGCCAGCAGTGGGACTAGCGGGCGCCCCCAAGAGACCCAGTACTTC. Translated: CASSGTSGRPQETQYF. The gene calls are TRBV6-1 and TRBJ2-5, with 11 positions matching TRBD2. Germline V CDR1 and CDR2: MNHNS, SASEGT. The CDR3 contains 16 residues. V was clipped by 4 bases and J by 1 base; unmatched bases: 5.